This TCR beta chain was profiled in a study of blood T cell repertoires in COVID-19. Study-level background: The United States, Italy and Spain supplied acute and convalescent COVID-19 samples. In each case, the material was cDNA or gDNA derived from T cells, B-cell-depleted T cells, or PBMCs.

In the authors' workflow: Counts of nucleated cells, estimated from reference gene primer amplification, were obtained. Clones were read by immunoSEQ multiplex PCR, and TCRdb kept only the in-frame ones, dropping some. Clonal size and the V and J genes are those of that table, whereas D and trimming came from the DNA. The repertoire consists of 110,000 or so clones, with about 85% occurring once and the leading ten covering around 5.5%. A Seattle source enrolled patients during active infection and followed them longitudinally. In its sample, this clone was seen once. V trimming: 3 bases; J trimming: 4 bases; junction bases outside the gene matches: 9. Germline values: CDR1 KGHSH, CDR2 LQKENI. The CDR3 runs 17 residues.

The chain carries TRBV18 and TRBJ1-2, with 12 bases identical to TRBD1. The TCR sequence derives from a woman aged 60 to 75 with COVID-19, enrolled during active disease. The sequencing sample was made of peripheral blood. The CDR3 DNA follows: TGTGCCAGCTCACCCCCGGGACAGGGGGCCTTCATCTATGGCTACACCTTC. This translates into CASSPPGQGAFIYGYTF.